This T cell receptor beta chain was obtained from a study of blood T cells in healthy people across ages. Background on the study: Template switching retrieved approximately one barcoded beta molecule for each two T cells.

Findings and limits, study-wide: Conclusively comparing naive with antigen-experienced cells was impossible with unsorted PBMCs. Per million T cells, TCR beta diversity dropped about linearly as age rose. Strong correlation linked observed beta diversity and percent naive T cells.

V was trimmed by 7 bases and J by 0 bases, leaving 14 bases between them. The CDR3 totals 15 residues. Next came a second PCR, run for roughly 6 to 11 cycles, which used a sample-barcoded 5' primer along with a J-beta primer mix. TCRdb reprocessed the 5' RACE reads via MiXCR and lists one record per CDR3 protein. The sample lists 850,000 to 1,000,000 distinct CDR3 sequences, roughly 52% occurring once. In regard to this clonotype: Its cognate antigen is unknown. Since no conserved phenylalanine or tryptophan closes the CDR3, a read error is the likely cause.

The receptor's source is a man aged 25 to 45 in good health. The sample comprised blood. This sequence joins TRBV12-3 or TRBV12-4 and TRBJ2-3; D ambiguous. For the CDR3, the DNA is TGTGCCAGCAAGGTACTGAGAACGAGCACAGATACGCAGTATTCC. Amino acids: CASKVLRTSTDTQYS.